This TCR beta chain is drawn from a study of T cells after yellow fever vaccination. For the study at large: Fractions of low cell number were prepared using SMART-Seq v4 Ultra Low Input. Study findings and constraints: Of the clonotypes, a small share occurred in both CD4 and CD8 compartments.

V lost 1 base to trimming and J lost 4 bases; unmatched junction nucleotides: 4. The CDR3 loop spans 15 amino acids. The germline V gene has CDR1 SNHLY and CDR2 FYNNEI. This clonotype was counted a few times. Its antigen remains unidentified. TCRdb redid the calling of the 5' RACE reads with MiXCR, one entry per CDR3 protein. The repertoire holds roughly 500,000 distinct CDR3 sequences, 15% to 20% seen once, with 14% in the top ten. The sequences come from PBMCs, collected 15 days after the yellow fever booster vaccination. This chain uses TRBV2 with TRBJ2-7; 10 bases line up with TRBD1. This TCR was sampled from a young man who received the YFV17D yellow fever vaccine. CDR3 sequence (DNA): TGTGCCAGCAGTGAAGGTCTGGGACAGGGGTACGAGCAGTACTTC. It encodes CASSEGLGQGYEQYF.